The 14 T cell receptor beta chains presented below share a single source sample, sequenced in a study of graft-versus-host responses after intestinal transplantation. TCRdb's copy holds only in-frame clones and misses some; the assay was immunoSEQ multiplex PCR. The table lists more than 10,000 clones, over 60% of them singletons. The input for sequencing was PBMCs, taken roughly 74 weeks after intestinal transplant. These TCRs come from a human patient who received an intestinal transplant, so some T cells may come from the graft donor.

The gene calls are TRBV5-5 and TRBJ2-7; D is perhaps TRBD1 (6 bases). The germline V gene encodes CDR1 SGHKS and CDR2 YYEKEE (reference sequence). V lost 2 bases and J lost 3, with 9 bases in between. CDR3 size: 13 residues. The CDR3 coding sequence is TGTGCCAGCAGCTTCCGGGACAACTACGAGCAGTACTTC. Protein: CASSFRDNYEQYF. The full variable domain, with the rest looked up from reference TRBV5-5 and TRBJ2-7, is DAGVTQSPTHLIKTRGQQVTLRCSPISGHKSVSWYQQVLGQGPQFIFQYYEKEERGRGNFPDRFSARQFPNYSSELNVNALLLGDSALYLCASSFRDNYEQYFGPGTRLTVT.

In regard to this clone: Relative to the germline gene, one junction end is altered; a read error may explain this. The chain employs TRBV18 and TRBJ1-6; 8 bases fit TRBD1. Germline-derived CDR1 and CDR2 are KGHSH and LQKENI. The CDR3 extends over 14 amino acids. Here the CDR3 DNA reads TGTGCCAGTTCACCACCGGACAGGGTTTCACCCCTCCACTTT. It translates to CASSPPDRVSPLHF.

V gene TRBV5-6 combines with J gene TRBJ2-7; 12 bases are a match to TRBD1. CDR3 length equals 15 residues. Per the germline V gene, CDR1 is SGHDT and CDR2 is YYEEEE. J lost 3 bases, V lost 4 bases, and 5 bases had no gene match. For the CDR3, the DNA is TGTGCCAGCAGCCGGGGGACAGGGGGCTTCTACGAGCAGTACTTC. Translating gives CASSRGTGGFYEQYF.

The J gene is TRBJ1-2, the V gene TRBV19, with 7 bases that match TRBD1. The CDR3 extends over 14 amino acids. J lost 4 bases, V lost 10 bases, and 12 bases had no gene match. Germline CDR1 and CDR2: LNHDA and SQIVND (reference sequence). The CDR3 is CATDQTGSGYGYTF. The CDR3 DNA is TGTGCCACTGACCAGACAGGGAGCGGCTATGGCTACACCTTC.

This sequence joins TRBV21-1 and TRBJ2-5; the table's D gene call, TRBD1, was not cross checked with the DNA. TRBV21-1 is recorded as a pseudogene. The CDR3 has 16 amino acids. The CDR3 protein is CASSKTGAWFQETQYF. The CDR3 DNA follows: TGTGCCAGCAGCAAAACAGGGGCTTGGTTCCAAGAGACCCAGTACTTC.

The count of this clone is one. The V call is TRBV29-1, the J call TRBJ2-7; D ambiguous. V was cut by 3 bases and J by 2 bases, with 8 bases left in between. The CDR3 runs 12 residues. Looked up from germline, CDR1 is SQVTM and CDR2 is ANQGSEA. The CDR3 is CSVEGRPYEQYF. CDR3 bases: TGCAGCGTTGAGGGTCGGCCCTACGAGCAGTACTTC.

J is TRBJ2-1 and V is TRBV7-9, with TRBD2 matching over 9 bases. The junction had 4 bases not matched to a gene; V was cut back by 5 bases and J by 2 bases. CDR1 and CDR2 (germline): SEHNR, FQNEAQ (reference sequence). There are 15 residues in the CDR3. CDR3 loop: CASSKVAGAYNEQFF. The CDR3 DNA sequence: TGTGCCAGCAGCAAGGTAGCGGGGGCCTACAATGAGCAGTTCTTC.

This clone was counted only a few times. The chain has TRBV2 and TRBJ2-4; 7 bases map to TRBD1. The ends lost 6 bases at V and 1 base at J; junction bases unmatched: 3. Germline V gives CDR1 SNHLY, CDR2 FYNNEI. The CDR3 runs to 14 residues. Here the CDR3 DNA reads TGTGCCAGCAGGGAGGACAGGGCCAAAAACATTCAGTACTTC. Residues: CASREDRAKNIQYF. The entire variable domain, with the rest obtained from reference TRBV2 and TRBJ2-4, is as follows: EPEVTQTPSHQVTQMGQEVILRCVPISNHLYFYWYRQILGQKVEFLVSFYNNEISEKSEIFDDQFSVERPDGSNFTLKIRSTKLEDSAMYFCASREDRAKNIQYFGAGTRLSVL.

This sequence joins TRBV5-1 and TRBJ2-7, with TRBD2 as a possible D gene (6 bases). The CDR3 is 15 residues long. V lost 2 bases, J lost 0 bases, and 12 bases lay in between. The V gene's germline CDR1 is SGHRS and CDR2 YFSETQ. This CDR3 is CASSFGPTSSYEQYF. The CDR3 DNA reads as TGCGCCAGCAGCTTCGGACCGACTAGCTCCTACGAGCAGTACTTC.

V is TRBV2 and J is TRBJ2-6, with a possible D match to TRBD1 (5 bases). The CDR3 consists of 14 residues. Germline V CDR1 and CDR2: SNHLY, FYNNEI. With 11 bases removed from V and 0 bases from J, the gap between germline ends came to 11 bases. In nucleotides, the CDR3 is TGTGCCGGGGCCGGGCACTCTGGGGCCAACGTCCTGACTTTC. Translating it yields CAGAGHSGANVLTF.

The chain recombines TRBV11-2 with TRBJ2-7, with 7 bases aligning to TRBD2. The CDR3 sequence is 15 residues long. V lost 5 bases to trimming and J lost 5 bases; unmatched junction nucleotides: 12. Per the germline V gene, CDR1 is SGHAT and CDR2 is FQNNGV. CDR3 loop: CASSQEGLRSDEQYF. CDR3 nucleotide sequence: TGTGCCAGCAGCCAAGAGGGACTACGATCCGACGAGCAGTACTTC.

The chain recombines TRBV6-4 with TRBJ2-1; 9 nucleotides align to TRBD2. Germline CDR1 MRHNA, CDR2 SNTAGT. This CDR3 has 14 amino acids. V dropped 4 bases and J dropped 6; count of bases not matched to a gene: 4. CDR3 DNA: TGTGCCAGCAGTGCCGGGACTAGCAGCAATGAGCAGTTCTTC. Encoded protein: CASSAGTSSNEQFF.

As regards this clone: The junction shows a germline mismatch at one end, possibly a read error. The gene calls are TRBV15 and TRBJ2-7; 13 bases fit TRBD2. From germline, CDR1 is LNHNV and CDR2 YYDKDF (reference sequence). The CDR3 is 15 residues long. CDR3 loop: CATSSGTSGRVRLDF. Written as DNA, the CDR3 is TGTGCCACCAGCAGCGGAACTAGCGGGAGGGTTCGGCTCGACTTC. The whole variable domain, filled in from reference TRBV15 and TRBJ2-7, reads DAMVIQNPRYQVTQFGKPVTLSCSQTLNHNVMYWYQQKSSQAPKLLFHYYDKDFNNEADTPDNFQSRRPNTSFCFLDIRSPGLGDTAMYLCATSSGTSGRVRLDFGPGTRLTVT.

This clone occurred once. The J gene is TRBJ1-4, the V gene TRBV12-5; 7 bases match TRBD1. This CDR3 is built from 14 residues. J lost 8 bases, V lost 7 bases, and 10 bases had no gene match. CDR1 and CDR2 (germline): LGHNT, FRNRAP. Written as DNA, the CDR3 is TGTGCTAGTGCCCAAACAGGGGTAGCGGAAAAACTGTTTTTT. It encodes CASAQTGVAEKLFF.